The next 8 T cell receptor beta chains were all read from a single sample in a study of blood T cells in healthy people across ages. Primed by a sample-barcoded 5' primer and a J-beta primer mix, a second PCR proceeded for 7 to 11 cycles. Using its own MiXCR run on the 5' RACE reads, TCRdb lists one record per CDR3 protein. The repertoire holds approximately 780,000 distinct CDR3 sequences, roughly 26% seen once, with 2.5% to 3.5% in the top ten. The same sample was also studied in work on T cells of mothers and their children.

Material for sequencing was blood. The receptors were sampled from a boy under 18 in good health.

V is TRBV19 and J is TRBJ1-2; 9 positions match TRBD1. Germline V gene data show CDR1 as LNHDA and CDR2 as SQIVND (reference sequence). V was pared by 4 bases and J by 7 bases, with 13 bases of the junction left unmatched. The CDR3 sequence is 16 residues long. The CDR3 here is CASSKGDRANLAGYTF. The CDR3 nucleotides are TGTGCCAGTAGTAAGGGGGACAGGGCAAATTTGGCTGGCTACACCTTC.

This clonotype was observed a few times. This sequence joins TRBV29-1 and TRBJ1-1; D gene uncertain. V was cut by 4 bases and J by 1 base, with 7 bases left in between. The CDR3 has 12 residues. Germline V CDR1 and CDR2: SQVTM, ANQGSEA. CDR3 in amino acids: CSVAWSNTEAFF. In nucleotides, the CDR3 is TGCAGCGTTGCATGGTCGAACACTGAAGCTTTCTTT.

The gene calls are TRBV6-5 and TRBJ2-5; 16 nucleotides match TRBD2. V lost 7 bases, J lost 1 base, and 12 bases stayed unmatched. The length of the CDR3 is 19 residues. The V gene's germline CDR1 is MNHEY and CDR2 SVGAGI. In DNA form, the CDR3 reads TGTGCCAGCACTTCGAGGGGGACTAGCGGGGGGGCTACCCAAGAGACCCAGTACTTC. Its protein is CASTSRGTSGGATQETQYF.

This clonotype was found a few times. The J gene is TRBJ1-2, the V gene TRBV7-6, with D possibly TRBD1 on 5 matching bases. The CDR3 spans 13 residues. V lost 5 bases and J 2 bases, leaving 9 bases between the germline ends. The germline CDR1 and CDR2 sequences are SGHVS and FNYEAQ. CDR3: CASSARDNYGYTF. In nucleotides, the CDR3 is TGTGCCAGCAGCGCCCGGGACAACTATGGCTACACCTTC. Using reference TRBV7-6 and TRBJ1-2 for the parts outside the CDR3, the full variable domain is GAGVSQSPRYKVTKRGQDVALRCDPISGHVSLYWYRQALGQGPEFLTYFNYEAQQDKSGLPNDRFSAERPEGSISTLTIQRTEQRDSAMYRCASSARDNYGYTFGSGTRLTVV.

The CDR3 is CAISEYSGNTEAFF. The DNA for the CDR3 is TGTGCCATCAGTGAGTATTCAGGGAACACTGAAGCTTTCTTT. J is TRBJ1-1 and V is TRBV10-3; unclear D gene. CDR3 length: 14 amino acids. CDR1 ENHRY and CDR2 SYGVKD come from the germline V gene. With 1 base removed from V and 1 base from J, the gap between germline ends came to 7 bases.

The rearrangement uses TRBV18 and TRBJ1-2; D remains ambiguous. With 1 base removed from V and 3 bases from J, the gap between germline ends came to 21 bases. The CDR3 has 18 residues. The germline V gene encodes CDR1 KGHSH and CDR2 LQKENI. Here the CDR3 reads CASSPLFESTHTHYGYTF. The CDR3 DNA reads TGTGCCAGCTCACCACTTTTTGAGTCGACCCATACCCACTATGGCTACACCTTC.

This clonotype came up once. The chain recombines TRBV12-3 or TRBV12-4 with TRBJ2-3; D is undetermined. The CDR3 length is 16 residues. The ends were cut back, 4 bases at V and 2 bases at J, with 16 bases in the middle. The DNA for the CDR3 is TGTGCCAGCAGTTGGGCCCGACCGGCGAACACAGATACGCAGTATTTT. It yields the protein CASSWARPANTDTQYF.

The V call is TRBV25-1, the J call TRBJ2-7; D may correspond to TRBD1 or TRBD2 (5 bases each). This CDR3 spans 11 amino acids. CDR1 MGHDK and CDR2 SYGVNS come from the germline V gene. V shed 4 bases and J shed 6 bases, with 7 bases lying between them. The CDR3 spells CASSVGGEQYF. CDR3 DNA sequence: TGTGCCAGCAGTGTTGGGGGCGAGCAGTACTTC.